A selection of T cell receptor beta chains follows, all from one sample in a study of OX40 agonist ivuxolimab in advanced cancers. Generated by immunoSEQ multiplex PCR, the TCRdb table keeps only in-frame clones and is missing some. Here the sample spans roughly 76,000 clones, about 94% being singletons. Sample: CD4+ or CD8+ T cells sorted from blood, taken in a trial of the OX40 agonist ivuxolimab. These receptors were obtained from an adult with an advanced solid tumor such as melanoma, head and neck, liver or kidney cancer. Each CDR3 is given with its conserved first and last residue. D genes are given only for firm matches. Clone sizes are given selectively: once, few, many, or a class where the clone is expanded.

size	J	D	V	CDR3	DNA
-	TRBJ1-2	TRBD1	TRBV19	CASSAGTGVIYGYTF	TGTGCCAGTAGTGCGGGGACAGGGGTTATCTATGGCTACACCTTC
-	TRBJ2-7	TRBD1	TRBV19	CASSMAGQVYEQYF	TGTGCCAGTAGTATGGCCGGACAGGTCTACGAGCAGTACTTC
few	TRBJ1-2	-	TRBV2	CASSELGLPGDGYTF	TGTGCCAGCAGTGAACTGGGACTTCCGGGGGATGGCTACACCTTC
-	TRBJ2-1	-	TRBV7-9	CASSSDRGASYNEQFF	TGTGCCAGCAGCTCCGACCGGGGGGCCTCCTACAATGAGCAGTTCTTC
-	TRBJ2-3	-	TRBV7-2	CASSPLADTQYF	TGTGCCAGCAGCCCTCTAGCGGATACGCAGTATTTT
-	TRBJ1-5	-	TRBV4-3	CASSQDLAGYSNQPQHF	TGCGCCAGCAGCCAAGATCTGGCGGGTTATAGCAATCAGCCCCAGCATTTT
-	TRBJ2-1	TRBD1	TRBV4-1	CASSHTGTGLSSYNEQFF	TGCGCCAGCAGCCATACCGGGACAGGGCTGAGCTCCTACAATGAGCAGTTCTTC
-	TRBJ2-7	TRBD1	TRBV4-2	CASSQRGTGRNYEQYF	TGTGCCAGCAGCCAAAGAGGGACAGGGAGGAACTACGAGCAGTACTTC
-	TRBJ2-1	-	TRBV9	CASSEGYNEQFF	TGTGCCAGCAGCGAAGGGTACAATGAGCAGTTCTTC
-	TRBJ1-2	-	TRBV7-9	CASSLGRTAINYGYTF	TGTGCCAGCAGCTTAGGGAGGACAGCGATTAACTATGGCTACACCTTC
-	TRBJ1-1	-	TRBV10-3	CAIKPGEMNTEAFF	TGTGCCATCAAGCCAGGTGAAATGAACACTGAAGCTTTCTTT
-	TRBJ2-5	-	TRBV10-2	CASRDNLQETQYF	TGCGCCAGCCGGGACAATCTCCAAGAGACCCAGTACTTC
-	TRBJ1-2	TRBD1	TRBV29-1	CSVEAGGGGYTF	TGCAGCGTTGAAGCAGGGGGCGGTGGCTACACCTTC
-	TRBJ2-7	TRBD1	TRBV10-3	CAISEAPRTGEQYF	TGTGCCATCAGTGAGGCACCCCGGACAGGCGAGCAGTACTTC
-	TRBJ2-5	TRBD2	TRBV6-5	CASSYGGEAQYF	TGTGCCAGCAGTTACGGGGGGGAAGCCCAGTACTTC
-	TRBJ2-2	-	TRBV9	CASSVAAGGDTGELFF	TGTGCCAGCAGCGTAGCGGCTGGAGGGGACACCGGGGAGCTGTTTTTT
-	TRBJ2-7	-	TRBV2	CASIQGQDEQYF	TGTGCCAGCATTCAGGGCCAAGACGAGCAGTACTTC
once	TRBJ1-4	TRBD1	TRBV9	CASSAGDRGFNEKLFF	TGTGCCAGCAGCGCAGGGGACAGGGGCTTTAATGAAAAACTGTTTTTT
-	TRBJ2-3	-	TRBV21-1	CASSKNDVAGTDTQYF	TGTGCCAGCAGCAAAAATGACGTGGCAGGCACAGATACGCAGTATTTT
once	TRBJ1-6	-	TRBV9	CASSPLDSPLHF	TGTGCCAGCAGCCCCCTAGATTCACCCCTCCACTTT
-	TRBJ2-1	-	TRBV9	CASSVRDLPYNEQFF	TGTGCCAGCAGCGTCCGGGACTTACCATACAATGAGCAGTTCTTC
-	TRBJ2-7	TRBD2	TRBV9	CASSPPRGGEQYF	TGTGCCAGCAGCCCCCCACGCGGGGGCGAGCAGTACTTC
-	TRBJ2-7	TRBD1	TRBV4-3	CASSQDLGRGSESSYEQYF	TGCGCCAGCAGCCAAGATCTGGGCAGGGGGTCAGAGAGCTCCTACGAGCAGTACTTC
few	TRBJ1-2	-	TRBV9	CASSPGHELYGYTF	TGTGCCAGCAGCCCGGGACATGAACTCTATGGCTACACCTTC
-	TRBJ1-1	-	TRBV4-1	CASTPLDTHTEAFF	TGCGCCAGCACCCCACTGGACACCCACACTGAAGCTTTCTTT
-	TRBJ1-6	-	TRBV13	CASSLGGEGSSYNSPLHF	TGTGCCAGCAGCTTAGGAGGTGAGGGGAGCTCCTATAATTCACCCCTCCACTTT
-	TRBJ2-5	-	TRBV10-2	CASRGETQYF	TGCGCCAGCAGGGGAGAGACCCAGTACTTC
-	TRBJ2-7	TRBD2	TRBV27	CASSPSGGGVSYEQYF	TGTGCCAGCAGCCCATCCGGCGGGGGAGTCTCCTACGAGCAGTACTTC
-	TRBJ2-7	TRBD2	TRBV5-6	CASSGLATPTTAYEQYF	TGTGCCAGCAGTGGACTAGCCACACCGACGACCGCCTACGAGCAGTACTTC
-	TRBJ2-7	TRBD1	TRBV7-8	CASSVQGQGDSYEQYF	TGTGCCAGCAGCGTCCAAGGACAGGGAGACTCCTACGAGCAGTACTTC
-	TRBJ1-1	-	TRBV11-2	CASSPGGARAFF	TGTGCCAGCAGCCCGGGGGGGGCGCGGGCTTTCTTT
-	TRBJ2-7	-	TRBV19	CASSAGLPYEQYF	TGTGCCAGTAGTGCTGGGTTGCCCTACGAGCAGTACTTC
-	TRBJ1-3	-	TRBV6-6	CASTSRGSGNTIYF	TGTGCCAGCACTTCAAGGGGTTCTGGAAACACCATATATTTT
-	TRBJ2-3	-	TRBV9	CASSAWGAADTQYF	TGTGCCAGCAGCGCGTGGGGGGCCGCAGATACGCAGTATTTT
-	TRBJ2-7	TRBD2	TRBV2	CASSDPGTSGYEQYF	TGTGCCAGCAGTGACCCCGGGACTAGCGGTTACGAGCAGTACTTC
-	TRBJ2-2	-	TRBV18	CASSRVPGAAGELFF	TGTGCCAGCTCGAGGGTTCCTGGGGCAGCCGGGGAGCTGTTTTTT
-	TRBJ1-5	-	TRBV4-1	CASSQDLGIQPQHF	TGCGCCAGCAGCCAAGATTTGGGTATTCAGCCCCAGCATTTT
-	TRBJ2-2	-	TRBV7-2	CASSVVRLLNTGELFF	TGTGCCAGCAGCGTCGTCCGGCTTCTGAACACCGGGGAGCTGTTTTTT
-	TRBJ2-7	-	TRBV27	CASSPGQHYEQYF	TGTGCCAGCAGTCCAGGACAACACTACGAGCAGTACTTC
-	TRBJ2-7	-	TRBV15	CATSTRPGQFPFEQYF	TGTGCCACCAGCACCCGACCAGGTCAGTTTCCTTTTGAGCAGTACTTC